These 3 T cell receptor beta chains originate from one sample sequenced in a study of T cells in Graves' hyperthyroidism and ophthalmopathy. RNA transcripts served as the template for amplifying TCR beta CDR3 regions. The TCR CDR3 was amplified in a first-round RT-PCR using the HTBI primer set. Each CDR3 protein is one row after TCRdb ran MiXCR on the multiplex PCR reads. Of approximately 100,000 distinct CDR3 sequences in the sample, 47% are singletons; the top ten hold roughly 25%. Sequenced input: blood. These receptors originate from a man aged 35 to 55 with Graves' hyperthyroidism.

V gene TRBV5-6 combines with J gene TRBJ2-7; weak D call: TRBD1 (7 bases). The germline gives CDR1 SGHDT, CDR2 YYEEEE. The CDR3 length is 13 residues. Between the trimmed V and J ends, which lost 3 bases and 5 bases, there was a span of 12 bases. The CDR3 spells CASSSGQRDEQYF. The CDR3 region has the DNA TGTGCCAGCAGCTCGGGACAGCGGGACGAGCAGTACTTC.

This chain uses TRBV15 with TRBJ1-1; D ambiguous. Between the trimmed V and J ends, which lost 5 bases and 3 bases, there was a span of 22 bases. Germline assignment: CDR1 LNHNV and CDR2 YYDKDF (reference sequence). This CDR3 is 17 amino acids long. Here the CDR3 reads CATSEGTGEGMDTEAFF. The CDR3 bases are TGTGCCACCAGCGAGGGCACCGGGGAGGGAATGGACACTGAAGCTTTCTTT. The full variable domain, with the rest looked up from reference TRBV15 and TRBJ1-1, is DAMVIQNPRYQVTQFGKPVTLSCSQTLNHNVMYWYQQKSSQAPKLLFHYYDKDFNNEADTPDNFQSRRPNTSFCFLDIRSPGLGDTAMYLCATSEGTGEGMDTEAFFGQGTRLTVV.

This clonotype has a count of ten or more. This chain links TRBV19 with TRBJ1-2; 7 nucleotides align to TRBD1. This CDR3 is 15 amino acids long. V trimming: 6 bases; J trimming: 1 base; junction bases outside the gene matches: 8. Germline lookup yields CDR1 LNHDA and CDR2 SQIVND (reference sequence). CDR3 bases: TGTGCCAGTAGAATCCTGGGACAGCATAACTATGGCTACACCTTC. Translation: CASRILGQHNYGYTF.